This TCR beta chain was sequenced in a study of blood T cell repertoires in COVID-19. Study information: Sample material is recorded as cDNA or gDNA derived from T cells, B-cell-depleted T cells, or PBMCs.

CDR1 is PRHDT and CDR2 is FYEKMQ in the germline V gene (reference sequence). V dropped 5 bases and J dropped 6; count of bases not matched to a gene: 8. The CDR3 totals 17 residues. Everyone who took part was about 18 to 90 years old, and they came from about two dozen US areas. Cohort placement rested on clinical history that participants reported themselves. In the original analysis: Estimation of nucleated cell counts was performed using reference gene primer amplification. The data were produced by immunoSEQ multiplex PCR, yet TCRdb's version contains in-frame clones alone and is incomplete. Clonal size and the V and J genes are those of that table, whereas D and trimming came from the DNA. The sample holds around 400,000 clones, approximately 91% seen once.

The rearrangement uses TRBV13 and TRBJ2-2; 14 bases are shared with TRBD2. The TCR comes from a woman in her 40s who had been exposed to COVID-19. The sequenced sample consisted of PBMCs or T cells enriched from blood (not recorded which). The CDR3 spells CASSIPGLAGVSGELFF. Written as DNA, the CDR3 is TGTGCCAGCAGCATCCCGGGACTAGCGGGAGTTTCCGGGGAGCTGTTTTTT.